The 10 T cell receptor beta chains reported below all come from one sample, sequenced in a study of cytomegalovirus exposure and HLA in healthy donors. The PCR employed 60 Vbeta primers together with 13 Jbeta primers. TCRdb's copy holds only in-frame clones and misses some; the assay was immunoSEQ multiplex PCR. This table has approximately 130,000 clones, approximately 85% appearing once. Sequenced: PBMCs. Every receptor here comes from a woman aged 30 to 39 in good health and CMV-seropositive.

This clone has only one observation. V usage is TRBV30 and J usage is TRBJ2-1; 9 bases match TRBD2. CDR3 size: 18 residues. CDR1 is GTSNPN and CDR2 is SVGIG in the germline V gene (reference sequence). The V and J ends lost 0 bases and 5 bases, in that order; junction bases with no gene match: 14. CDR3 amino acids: CAWSVLRAGGPLNNEQFF. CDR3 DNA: TGTGCCTGGAGTGTACTAAGAGCGGGGGGCCCTCTTAACAATGAGCAGTTCTTC.

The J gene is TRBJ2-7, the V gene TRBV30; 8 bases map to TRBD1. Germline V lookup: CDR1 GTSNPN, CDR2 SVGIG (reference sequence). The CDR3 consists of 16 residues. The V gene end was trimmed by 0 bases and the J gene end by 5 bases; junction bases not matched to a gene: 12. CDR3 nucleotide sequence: TGTGCCTGGAGTGTACGAAGGACAGGGAAAGGCCACGAGCAGTACTTC. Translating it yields CAWSVRRTGKGHEQYF. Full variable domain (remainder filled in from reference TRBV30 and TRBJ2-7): SQTIHQWPATLVQPVGSPLSLECTVEGTSNPNLYWYRQAAGRGLQLLFYSVGIGQISSEVPQNLSASRPQDRQFILSSKKLLLSDSGFYLCAWSVRRTGKGHEQYFGPGTRLTVT.

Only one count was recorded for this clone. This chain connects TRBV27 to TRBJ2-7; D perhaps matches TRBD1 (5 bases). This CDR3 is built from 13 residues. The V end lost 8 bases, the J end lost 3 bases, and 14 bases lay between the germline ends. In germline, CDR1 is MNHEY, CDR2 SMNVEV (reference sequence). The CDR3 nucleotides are TGTGCCAGCGCAACAGGAAAGGGCTACGAGCAGTACTTC. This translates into CASATGKGYEQYF.

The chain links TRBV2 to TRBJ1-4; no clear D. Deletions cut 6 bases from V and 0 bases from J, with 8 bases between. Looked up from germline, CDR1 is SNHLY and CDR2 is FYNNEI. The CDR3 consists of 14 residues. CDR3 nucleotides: TGTGCCAGCAGGTTGACTGCAACTAATGAAAAACTGTTTTTT. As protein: CASRLTATNEKLFF.

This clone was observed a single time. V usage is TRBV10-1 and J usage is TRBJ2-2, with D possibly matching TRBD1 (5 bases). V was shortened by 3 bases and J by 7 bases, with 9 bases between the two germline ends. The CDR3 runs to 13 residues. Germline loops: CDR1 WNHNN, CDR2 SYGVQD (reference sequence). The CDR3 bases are TGCGCCAGCAGTGAAAGGGGCCGCGGGGAGCTGTTTTTT. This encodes CASSERGRGELFF.

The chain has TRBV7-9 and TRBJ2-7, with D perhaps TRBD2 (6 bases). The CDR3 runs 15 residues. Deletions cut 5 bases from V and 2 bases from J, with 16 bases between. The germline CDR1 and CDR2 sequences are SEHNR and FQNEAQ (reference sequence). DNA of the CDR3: TGTGCCAGCAGCCCTAAGGGGAGGCAACCCTACGAGCAGTACTTC. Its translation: CASSPKGRQPYEQYF.

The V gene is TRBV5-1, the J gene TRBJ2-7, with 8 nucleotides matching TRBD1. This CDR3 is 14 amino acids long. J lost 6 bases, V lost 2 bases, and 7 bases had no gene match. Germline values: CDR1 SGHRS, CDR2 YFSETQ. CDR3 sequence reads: CASSFTGGRAEQYF. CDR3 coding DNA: TGCGCCAGCAGCTTTACAGGGGGAAGGGCCGAGCAGTACTTC.

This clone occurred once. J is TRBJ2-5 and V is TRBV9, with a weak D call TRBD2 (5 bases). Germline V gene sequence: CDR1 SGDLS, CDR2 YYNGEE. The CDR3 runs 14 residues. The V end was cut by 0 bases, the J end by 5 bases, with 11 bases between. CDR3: CASSVGSGWETQYF. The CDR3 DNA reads TGTGCCAGCAGCGTAGGTTCGGGGTGGGAGACCCAGTACTTC.

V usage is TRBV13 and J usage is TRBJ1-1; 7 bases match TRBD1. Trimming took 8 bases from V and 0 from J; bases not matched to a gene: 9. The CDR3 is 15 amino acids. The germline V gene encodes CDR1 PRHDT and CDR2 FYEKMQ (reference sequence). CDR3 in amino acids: CASREGQTLNTEAFF. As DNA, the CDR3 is TGTGCCAGCCGCGAGGGACAGACTCTGAACACTGAAGCTTTCTTT.

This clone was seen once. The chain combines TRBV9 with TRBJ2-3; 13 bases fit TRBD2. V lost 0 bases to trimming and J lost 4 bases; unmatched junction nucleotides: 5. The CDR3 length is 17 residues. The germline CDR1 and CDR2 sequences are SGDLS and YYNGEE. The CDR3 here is CASSVEGGLAGADTQYF. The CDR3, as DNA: TGTGCCAGCAGCGTAGAGGGAGGACTAGCGGGAGCAGATACGCAGTATTTT.